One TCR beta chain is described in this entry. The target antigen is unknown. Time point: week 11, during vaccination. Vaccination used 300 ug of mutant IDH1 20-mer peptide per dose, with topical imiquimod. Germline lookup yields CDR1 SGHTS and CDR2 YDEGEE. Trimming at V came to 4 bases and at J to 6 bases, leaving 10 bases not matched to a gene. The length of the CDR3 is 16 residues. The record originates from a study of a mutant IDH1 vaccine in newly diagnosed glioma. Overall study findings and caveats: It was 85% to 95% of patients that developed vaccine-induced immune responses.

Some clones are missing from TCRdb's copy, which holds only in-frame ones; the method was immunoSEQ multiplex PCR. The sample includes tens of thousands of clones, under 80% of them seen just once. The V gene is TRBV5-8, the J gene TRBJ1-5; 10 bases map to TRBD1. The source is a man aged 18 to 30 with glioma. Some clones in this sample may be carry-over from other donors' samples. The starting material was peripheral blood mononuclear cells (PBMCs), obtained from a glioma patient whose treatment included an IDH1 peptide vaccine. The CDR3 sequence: CASSRGQGLERQPQHF. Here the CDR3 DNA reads TGTGCCAGCAGCAGGGGACAGGGGCTGGAGCGTCAGCCCCAGCATTTT.